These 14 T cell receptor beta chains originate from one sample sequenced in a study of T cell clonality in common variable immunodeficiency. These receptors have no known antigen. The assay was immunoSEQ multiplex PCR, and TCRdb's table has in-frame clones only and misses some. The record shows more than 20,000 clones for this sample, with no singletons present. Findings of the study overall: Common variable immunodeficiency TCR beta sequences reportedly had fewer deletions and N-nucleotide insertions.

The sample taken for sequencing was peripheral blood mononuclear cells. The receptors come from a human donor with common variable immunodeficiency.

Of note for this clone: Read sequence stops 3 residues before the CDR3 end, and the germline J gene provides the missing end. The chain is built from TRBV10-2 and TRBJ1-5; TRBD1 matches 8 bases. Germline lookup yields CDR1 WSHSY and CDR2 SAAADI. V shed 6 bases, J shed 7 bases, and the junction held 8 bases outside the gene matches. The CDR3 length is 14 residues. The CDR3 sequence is CASRMDRVGQPQHF. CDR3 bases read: TGCGCCAGCAGGATGGACAGGGTCGGACAGCCC.

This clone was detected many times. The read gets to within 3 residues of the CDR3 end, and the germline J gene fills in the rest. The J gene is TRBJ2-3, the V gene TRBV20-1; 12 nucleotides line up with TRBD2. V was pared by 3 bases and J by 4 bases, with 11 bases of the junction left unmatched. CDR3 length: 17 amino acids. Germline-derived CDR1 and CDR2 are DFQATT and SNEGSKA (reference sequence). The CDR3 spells CSARPPSGGAAADTQYF. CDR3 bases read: TGCAGTGCTAGGCCCCCTAGCGGGGGGGCCGCGGCAGATACG.

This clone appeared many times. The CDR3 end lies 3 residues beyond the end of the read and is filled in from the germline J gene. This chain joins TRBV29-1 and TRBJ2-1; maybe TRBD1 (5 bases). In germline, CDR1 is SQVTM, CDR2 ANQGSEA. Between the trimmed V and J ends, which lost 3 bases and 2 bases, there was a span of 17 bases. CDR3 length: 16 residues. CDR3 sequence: CSVDGSGSRTYNEQFF. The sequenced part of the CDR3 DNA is TGCAGCGTTGATGGGTCAGGGTCCCGAACCTACAATGAG.

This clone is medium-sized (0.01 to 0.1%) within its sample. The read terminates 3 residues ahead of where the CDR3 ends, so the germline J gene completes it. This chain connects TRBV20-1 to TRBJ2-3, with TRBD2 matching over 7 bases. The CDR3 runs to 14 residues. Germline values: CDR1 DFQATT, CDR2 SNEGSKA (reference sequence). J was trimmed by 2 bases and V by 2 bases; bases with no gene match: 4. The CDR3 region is CSARRRGNTDTQYF. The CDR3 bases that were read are TGCAGTGCTAGACGGCGGGGGAACACAGATACG.

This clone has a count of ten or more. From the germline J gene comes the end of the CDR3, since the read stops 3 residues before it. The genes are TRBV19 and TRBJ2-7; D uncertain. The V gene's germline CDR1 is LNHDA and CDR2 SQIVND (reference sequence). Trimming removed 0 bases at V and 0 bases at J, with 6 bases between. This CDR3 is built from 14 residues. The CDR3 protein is CASSIDPLSYEQYF. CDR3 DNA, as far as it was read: TGTGCCAGTAGTATAGACCCCCTCTCCTACGAG.

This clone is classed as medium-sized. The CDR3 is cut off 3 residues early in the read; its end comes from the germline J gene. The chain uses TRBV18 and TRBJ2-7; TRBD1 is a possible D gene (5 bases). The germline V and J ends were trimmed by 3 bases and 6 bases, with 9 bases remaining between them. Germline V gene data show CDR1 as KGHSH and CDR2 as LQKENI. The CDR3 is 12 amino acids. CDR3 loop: CASSPQGSEQYF. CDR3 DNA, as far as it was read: TGTGCCAGCTCACCCCAGGGTTCCGAG.

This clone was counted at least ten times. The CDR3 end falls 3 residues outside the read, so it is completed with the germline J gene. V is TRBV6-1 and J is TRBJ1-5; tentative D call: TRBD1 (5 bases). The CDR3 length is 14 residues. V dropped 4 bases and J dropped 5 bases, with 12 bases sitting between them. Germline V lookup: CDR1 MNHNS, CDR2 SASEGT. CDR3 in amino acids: CASSGQRTDQPQHF. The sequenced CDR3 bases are TGTGCCAGCAGTGGACAGAGGACCGATCAGCCC.

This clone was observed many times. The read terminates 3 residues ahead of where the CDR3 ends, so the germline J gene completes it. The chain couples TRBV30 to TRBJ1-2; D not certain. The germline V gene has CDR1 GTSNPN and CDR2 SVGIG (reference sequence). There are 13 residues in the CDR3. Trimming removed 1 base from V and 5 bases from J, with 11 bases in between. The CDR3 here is CAWSAPLEYGYTF. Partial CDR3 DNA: TGTGCCTGGAGTGCCCCATTAGAATATGGC.

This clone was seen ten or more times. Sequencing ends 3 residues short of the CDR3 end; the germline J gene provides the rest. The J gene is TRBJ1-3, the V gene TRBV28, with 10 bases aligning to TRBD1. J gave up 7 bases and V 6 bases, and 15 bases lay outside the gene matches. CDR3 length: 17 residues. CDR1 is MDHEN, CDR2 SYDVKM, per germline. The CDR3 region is CASSHHFETGGTNTIYF. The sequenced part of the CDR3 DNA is TGTGCCAGCAGCCATCACTTTGAGACAGGGGGCACGAACACC.

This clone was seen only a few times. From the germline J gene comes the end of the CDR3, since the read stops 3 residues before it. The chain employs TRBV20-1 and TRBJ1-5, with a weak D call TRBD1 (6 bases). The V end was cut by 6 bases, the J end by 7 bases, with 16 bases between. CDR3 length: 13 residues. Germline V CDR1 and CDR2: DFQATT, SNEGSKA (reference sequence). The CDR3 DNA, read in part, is TGCAGTGCGGGGGGGGCCCCCGGCCAGCCC. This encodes CSAGGAPGQP. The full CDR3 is CSAGGAPGQPQHF.

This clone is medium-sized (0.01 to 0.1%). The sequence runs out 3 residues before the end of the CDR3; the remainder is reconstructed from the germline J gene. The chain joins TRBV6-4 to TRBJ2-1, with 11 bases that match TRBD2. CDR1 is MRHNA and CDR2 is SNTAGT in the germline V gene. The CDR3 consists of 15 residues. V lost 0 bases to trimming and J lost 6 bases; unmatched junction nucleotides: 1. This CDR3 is CASSDSSGGANEQFF. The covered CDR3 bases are TGTGCCAGCAGTGACTCTAGCGGGGGGGCCAATGAG.

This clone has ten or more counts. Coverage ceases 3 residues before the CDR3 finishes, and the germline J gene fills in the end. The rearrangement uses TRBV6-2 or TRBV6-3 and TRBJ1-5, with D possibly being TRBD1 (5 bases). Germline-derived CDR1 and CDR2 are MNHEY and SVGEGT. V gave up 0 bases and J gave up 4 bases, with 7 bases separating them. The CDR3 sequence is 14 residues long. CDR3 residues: CASSYSGGNQPQHF. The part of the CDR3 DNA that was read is TGTGCCAGCAGTTACTCGGGGGGGAATCAGCCC.

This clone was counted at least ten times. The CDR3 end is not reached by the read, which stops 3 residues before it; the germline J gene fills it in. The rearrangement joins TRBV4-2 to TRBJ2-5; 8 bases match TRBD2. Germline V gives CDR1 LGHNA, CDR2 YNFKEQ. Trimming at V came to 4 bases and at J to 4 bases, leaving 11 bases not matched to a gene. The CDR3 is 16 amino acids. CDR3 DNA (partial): TGTGCCAGCAGCCTGACTAGCGACCCCTGGTCAGAGACC. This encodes CASSLTSDPWSET. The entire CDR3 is CASSLTSDPWSETQYF.

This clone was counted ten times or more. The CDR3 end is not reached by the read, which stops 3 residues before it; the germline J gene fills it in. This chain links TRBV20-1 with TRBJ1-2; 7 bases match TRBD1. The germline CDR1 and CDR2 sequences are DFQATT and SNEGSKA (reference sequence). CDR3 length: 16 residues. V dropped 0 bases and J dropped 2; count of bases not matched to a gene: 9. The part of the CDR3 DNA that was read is TGCAGTGCTAGAGACGGGCACCCGACAGGGAACTATGGC. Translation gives CSARDGHPTGNYG. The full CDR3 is CSARDGHPTGNYGYTF.